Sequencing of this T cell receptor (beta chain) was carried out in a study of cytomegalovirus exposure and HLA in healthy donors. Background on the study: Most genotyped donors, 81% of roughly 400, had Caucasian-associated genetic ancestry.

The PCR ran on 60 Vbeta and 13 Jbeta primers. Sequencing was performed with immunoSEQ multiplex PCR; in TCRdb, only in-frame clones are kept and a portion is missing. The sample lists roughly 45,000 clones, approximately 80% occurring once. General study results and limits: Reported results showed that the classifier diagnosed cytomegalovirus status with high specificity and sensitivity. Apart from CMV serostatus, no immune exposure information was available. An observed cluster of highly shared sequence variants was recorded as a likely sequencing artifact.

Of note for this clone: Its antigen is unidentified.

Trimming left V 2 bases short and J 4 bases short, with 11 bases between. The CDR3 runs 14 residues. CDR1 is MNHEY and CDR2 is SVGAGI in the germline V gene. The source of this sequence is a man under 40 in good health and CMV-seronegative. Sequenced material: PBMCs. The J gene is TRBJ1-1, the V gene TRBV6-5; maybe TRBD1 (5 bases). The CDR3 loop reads CASSYGAASTEAFF. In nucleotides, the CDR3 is TGTGCCAGCAGTTACGGGGCGGCGAGCACTGAAGCTTTCTTT.